This passage covers 27 T cell receptor beta chains from one sample sequenced in a study of cytomegalovirus exposure and HLA in healthy donors. Primers for the PCR totalled 60 Vbeta and 13 Jbeta. Some clones are missing from TCRdb's copy, which holds only in-frame ones; the method was immunoSEQ multiplex PCR. The sample carries approximately 120,000 clones, about 70% recorded once. The material sequenced was PBMCs. The source of these receptors is a middle-aged woman in good health and CMV-seropositive.

This clone was detected only a few times. This sequence joins TRBV13 and TRBJ2-1; 15 bases agree with TRBD2. The CDR3 has 15 residues. Unmatched junction bases numbered 3, after V lost 5 bases and J lost 7 bases. Germline V gene lookup returns CDR1 PRHDT and CDR2 FYEKMQ (reference sequence). The CDR3 DNA reads as TGTGCCAGCAGCCAAGGGACTAGCGGGGGGAATGAGCAGTTCTTC. Amino acids: CASSQGTSGGNEQFF.

The chain carries TRBV10-2 and TRBJ1-5; D is uncertain. This CDR3 comprises 17 residues. Germline CDR1 and CDR2: WSHSY and SAAADI. The V gene lost 6 bases and the J gene lost 6 bases, with 24 bases spanning the gap. CDR3: CASRSALDNWRSQPQHF. The CDR3, as DNA: TGCGCCAGCAGAAGTGCGCTGGATAATTGGAGATCTCAGCCCCAGCATTTT.

V is TRBV5-1 and J is TRBJ1-2; D remains ambiguous. This CDR3 spans 18 amino acids. Trimming took 2 bases from V and 2 from J, leaving 22 bases between them. Germline values: CDR1 SGHRS, CDR2 YFSETQ. CDR3: CASSLPPGPYRGNYGYTF. The CDR3 nucleotides are TGCGCCAGCAGCTTACCTCCGGGCCCTTACCGGGGAAACTATGGCTACACCTTC.

The chain combines TRBV7-2 with TRBJ1-2; D ambiguous. With 2 bases removed from V and 3 bases from J, the gap between germline ends came to 10 bases. Germline V gene sequence: CDR1 SGHTA, CDR2 FQGNSA. The CDR3 is made up of 14 amino acids. The CDR3 DNA follows: TGTGCCAGCAGCTTATTAGGCGGGGACTATGGCTACACCTTC. This sequence encodes CASSLLGGDYGYTF.

The V and J genes are TRBV2 and TRBJ2-7; 11 bases match TRBD2. The CDR3 has 17 residues. CDR1 is SNHLY, CDR2 FYNNEI, per germline. Unmatched junction bases numbered 13, after V lost 6 bases and J lost 3 bases. The CDR3 reads CASSPTGTSGLFYEQYF. In DNA form, the CDR3 reads TGTGCCAGCAGCCCAACCGGGACTAGCGGCCTTTTCTACGAGCAGTACTTC.

CDR3 sequence (DNA): TGTGCCAGCTCACCATTCATGACAGGGGGTAGCAATCAGCCCCAGCATTTT. Translating gives CASSPFMTGGSNQPQHF. The chain combines TRBV18 with TRBJ1-5; 9 nucleotides match TRBD1. J was trimmed by 0 bases and V by 2 bases; bases with no gene match: 5. Germline V gene data show CDR1 as KGHSH and CDR2 as LQKENI. CDR3 size: 17 residues.

The genes are TRBV5-1 and TRBJ2-1; 8 positions agree with TRBD2. The CDR3 totals 16 residues. J was trimmed by 2 bases and V by 4 bases; bases with no gene match: 8. Germline CDR1 reads SGHRS; CDR2 reads YFSETQ. The CDR3 DNA reads TGCGCCAGCAGCCGCTTTACTAGCGGACCCTACAATGAGCAGTTCTTC. It translates to CASSRFTSGPYNEQFF.

The V and J genes are TRBV30 and TRBJ1-2; 10 positions agree with TRBD1. V shed 2 bases and J 6 bases; nucleotides not matched to a gene: 18. Per the germline V gene, CDR1 is GTSNPN and CDR2 is SVGIG (reference sequence). This CDR3 comprises 18 residues. The CDR3 nucleotides read TGTGCCTGGAGTCCTCCTCCGGGACAGGGGCGCCGAGGGGATGGCTACACCTTC. It encodes CAWSPPPGQGRRGDGYTF.

This rearrangement joins TRBV7-9 to TRBJ2-3; 9 nucleotides line up with TRBD2. The CDR3 covers 16 residues. V shed 1 base, J shed 7 bases, and the junction held 9 bases outside the gene matches. The germline CDR1 and CDR2 sequences are SEHNR and FQNEAQ (reference sequence). CDR3 nucleotides: TGTGCCAGCAGCTTAGGATTCAGCGGGGGGAGAAATACGCAGTATTTT. This sequence encodes CASSLGFSGGRNTQYF.

The chain couples TRBV10-1 to TRBJ1-1, with TRBD1 matching 7 bases. CDR3 size: 18 residues. J gave up 1 base and V 5 bases, and 16 bases lay outside the gene matches. Germline CDR1 is WNHNN and CDR2 is SYGVQD (reference sequence). The CDR3 sequence is CASSPGSNRGRKNTEAFF. CDR3 coding DNA: TGCGCCAGCAGTCCTGGCTCCAACAGGGGACGAAAGAACACTGAAGCTTTCTTT.

This clone showed up just a few times. The chain carries TRBV7-6 and TRBJ2-5, with D possibly being TRBD1 (5 bases). The CDR3 extends over 14 amino acids. From germline, CDR1 is SGHVS and CDR2 FNYEAQ. V shed 4 bases and J shed 4 bases, with 13 bases lying between them. CDR3 sequence reads: CASSSRSRVETQYF. The CDR3 nucleotides are TGTGCCAGCAGCTCAAGGTCCAGGGTAGAGACCCAGTACTTC.

V gene TRBV9 combines with J gene TRBJ1-3; 7 nucleotides agree with TRBD1. The CDR3 loop spans 16 amino acids. The germline CDR1 and CDR2 sequences are SGDLS and YYNGEE. J lost 0 bases, V lost 3 bases, and 6 bases had no gene match. CDR3 residues: CASSGGGPLSGNTIYF. The CDR3 DNA sequence: TGTGCCAGCAGCGGAGGGGGCCCTCTCTCTGGAAACACCATATATTTT.

This chain connects TRBV27 to TRBJ2-3; TRBD2 agrees at 12 bases. Unmatched junction bases numbered 5, after V lost 6 bases and J lost 7 bases. The CDR3 is 14 amino acids. Germline values: CDR1 MNHEY, CDR2 SMNVEV (reference sequence). The CDR3 sequence is CASRTGLAGNTQYF. DNA of the CDR3: TGTGCCAGCAGGACCGGACTAGCGGGGAATACGCAGTATTTT.

This sequence joins TRBV7-9 and TRBJ2-2; 11 nucleotides match TRBD1. Trimming took 3 bases from V and 4 from J; bases not matched to a gene: 7. The CDR3 covers 17 residues. Germline lookup yields CDR1 SEHNR and CDR2 FQNEAQ (reference sequence). In DNA, the CDR3 is TGTGCCAGCAGCTTCTATCGGGACAGGGGGTTCACCGGGGAGCTGTTTTTT. Its translation is CASSFYRDRGFTGELFF.

The chain employs TRBV5-1 and TRBJ2-2; 7 nucleotides agree with TRBD2. The CDR3 sequence is 16 residues long. Germline CDR1 is SGHRS and CDR2 is YFSETQ. The J segment lost 4 bases and the V segment lost 1 base, leaving 7 bases of the junction unmatched. CDR3 DNA sequence: TGCGCCAGCAGCTTGTCTACTAGCGCGATCACCGGGGAGCTGTTTTTT. It translates to CASSLSTSAITGELFF.

The chain combines TRBV6-6 with TRBJ2-6; no clear D gene. This CDR3 has 16 residues. Trimming took off 0 bases at V and 0 bases at J, with 6 bases between the two ends. CDR1 and CDR2 (germline): MNHNY, SVGAGI (reference sequence). In DNA, the CDR3 is TGTGCCAGCAGTTACTCACAGAGCTCTGGGGCCAACGTCCTGACTTTC. It translates to CASSYSQSSGANVLTF.

The count of this clone is one. The chain has TRBV13 and TRBJ1-6; 7 positions match TRBD1. Germline-derived CDR1 and CDR2 are PRHDT and FYEKMQ (reference sequence). This CDR3 is built from 15 residues. Trimming removed 1 base from V and 7 bases from J; junction bases left unmatched: 4. In nucleotides, the CDR3 is TGTGCCAGCAGCTTAGAGGGGGCGCGAAATTCACCCCTCCACTTT. Residues: CASSLEGARNSPLHF.

This clone was detected once. This chain joins TRBV10-3 and TRBJ1-6, with 10 nucleotides matching TRBD1. V lost 6 bases, J lost 8 bases, and 4 bases stayed unmatched. The germline V gene encodes CDR1 ENHRY and CDR2 SYGVKD. The CDR3 consists of 14 residues. In DNA form, the CDR3 reads TGTGCCATCAGAGGGACAGGGGAAGATTCACCCCTCCACTTT. It specifies CAIRGTGEDSPLHF.

About this clone itself: This sample includes further DNA sequences coding for the same CDR3. The chain links TRBV2 to TRBJ1-4, with 7 positions matching TRBD1. The CDR3 loop spans 14 amino acids. The junction had 4 bases not matched to a gene; V was cut back by 4 bases and J by 5 bases. Germline-derived CDR1 and CDR2 are SNHLY and FYNNEI. The CDR3 here is CASSGRGGNEKLFF. The CDR3 DNA sequence: TGTGCCAGCAGTGGTCGAGGGGGCAATGAAAAACTGTTTTTT.

V gene TRBV5-1 combines with J gene TRBJ2-5; 8 positions agree with TRBD2. Germline CDR1 and CDR2: SGHRS and YFSETQ. V was clipped by 4 bases and J by 1 base; unmatched bases: 6. The CDR3 runs 15 residues. CDR3 bases: TGCGCCAGCAGCACCGGGAGGGGGATCCAAGAGACCCAGTACTTC. Translation gives CASSTGRGIQETQYF.

CDR3 residues: CASRPGTSPLEQYF. CDR3 nucleotides: TGTGCCAGCAGACCCGGGACTTCGCCCCTCGAGCAGTACTTC. The chain couples TRBV6-1 to TRBJ2-7; TRBD2 might be the D (6 bases). The CDR3 runs to 14 residues. V dropped 6 bases and J dropped 6 bases, with 18 bases sitting between them. Germline CDR1 is MNHNS and CDR2 is SASEGT.

The chain is built from TRBV4-2 and TRBJ2-7; 9 nucleotides line up with TRBD1. Germline assignment: CDR1 LGHNA and CDR2 YNFKEQ. This CDR3 has 15 residues. Trimming cost V 1 base and J 4 bases; bases outside gene matches: 5. CDR3 bases: TGTGCCAGCAGCCAAGGAGGACAGGGGCCATACGAGCAGTACTTC. Protein product: CASSQGGQGPYEQYF.

V is TRBV5-8 and J is TRBJ2-3; 8 bases map to TRBD1. This CDR3 has 15 residues. The germline V gene has CDR1 SGHTS and CDR2 YDEGEE. The J segment lost 1 base and the V segment lost 0 bases, leaving 1 base of the junction unmatched. The CDR3: CASSLVGQGTDTQYF. The CDR3 region has the DNA TGTGCCAGCAGCTTGGTGGGACAGGGCACAGATACGCAGTATTTT. Combining the CDR3 with reference TRBV5-8 and TRBJ2-3 gives the whole variable domain EAGVTQSPTHLIKTRGQQATLRCSPISGHTSVYWYQQALGLGLQFLLWYDEGEERNRGNFPPRFSGRQFPNYSSELNVNALELEDSALYLCASSLVGQGTDTQYFGPGTRLTVL.

The rearrangement links TRBV7-2 to TRBJ2-7, with D possibly being TRBD2 (6 bases). The ends were cut back, 5 bases at V and 4 bases at J, with 12 bases in the middle. There are 13 residues in the CDR3. Germline lookup yields CDR1 SGHTA and CDR2 FQGNSA. The CDR3 DNA follows: TGTGCCAGCAGCCCCCTGGGGGGTTACGAGCAGTACTTC. It specifies CASSPLGGYEQYF.

CDR3 nucleotides: TGCGCCAGCAGCTTAGTTTCCGGGAGCGGCACAGATACGCAGTATTTT. Translation: CASSLVSGSGTDTQYF. This chain joins TRBV5-1 and TRBJ2-3; possible D gene TRBD2, 6 bases. V shed 2 bases and J shed 1 base, with 14 bases lying between them. The CDR3 is made up of 16 amino acids. In germline, CDR1 is SGHRS, CDR2 YFSETQ.

CDR3 loop: CASSLAGRGDEQYF. CDR3 in DNA: TGCGCCAGCAGCTTGGCCGGCAGGGGAGACGAGCAGTACTTC. The chain recombines TRBV5-1 with TRBJ2-7; D perhaps matches TRBD1 (6 bases). The CDR3 extends over 14 amino acids. The ends were cut back, 0 bases at V and 5 bases at J, with 12 bases in the middle. CDR1 and CDR2 (germline): SGHRS, YFSETQ.

The V gene is TRBV7-2, the J gene TRBJ2-1; TRBD2 matches 7 bases. Unmatched junction bases numbered 4, after V lost 1 base and J lost 4 bases. The CDR3 has 15 amino acids. Germline CDR1 reads SGHTA; CDR2 reads FQGNSA. CDR3 DNA: TGTGCCAGCAGCTTAGAACTAGCGCTATACAATGAGCAGTTCTTC. Protein sequence: CASSLELALYNEQFF.